The rows below give T cell receptor beta chains drawn from one sample of a study of cytomegalovirus exposure and HLA in healthy donors. This table comes from immunoSEQ multiplex PCR, and its TCRdb copy is limited to in-frame clones, with some not included. Of fewer than 250,000 clones in the sample, 60% to 85% were seen once. The sample taken for sequencing was PBMCs. Receptor source: a man between 35 and 55 years old in good health and CMV-seronegative. CDR3s include the opening cysteine and the closing phenylalanine or tryptophan. The D gene is left open where the match is weak. Clone size appears in some rows only: once, few, many, or a class for an expanded clone.

CASSWTAGDYEQYF	TGCGCCAGCAGCTGGACGGCAGGGGACTACGAGCAGTACTTC	TRBV5-1	TRBJ2-7	.	.
CASSSRPGQGGEKLFF	TGTGCCAGCAGTTCAAGACCGGGACAGGGGGGTGAAAAACTGTTTTTT	TRBV6-5	TRBJ1-4	few	TRBD1
CASSTGEAGGPSRNYEQFF	TGTGCCAGTAGTACAGGTGAAGCGGGAGGGCCTTCCCGAAACTATGAGCAGTTCTTC	TRBV19	TRBJ2-1	.	TRBD2
CASSSSGYEQYF	TGCGCCAGCAGCTCCTCAGGGTACGAGCAGTACTTC	TRBV5-1	TRBJ2-7	few	.
CASSVVGGPRDTQYF	TGTGCCAGCAGCGTAGTAGGAGGGCCTAGGGATACGCAGTATTTT	TRBV9	TRBJ2-3	.	.
CASTPGTGYETQYF	TGTGCCAGCACCCCCGGGACAGGGTATGAGACCCAGTACTTC	TRBV7-2	TRBJ2-5	once	TRBD1
CASSFSGRRIEQFF	TGTGCCAGCAGTTTTTCCGGGAGGAGGATTGAGCAGTTCTTC	TRBV27	TRBJ2-1	.	TRBD2
CASSVVPDSSYEQYF	TGTGCCAGCAGTGTCGTGCCTGATAGCTCCTACGAGCAGTACTTC	TRBV9	TRBJ2-7	.	.
CASGSSGYTSYTF	TGTGCCAGCGGCTCCTCCGGATACACTAGCTACACCTTC	TRBV9	TRBJ1-2	.	.
CASSGGINWGYTF	TGTGCCAGCAGTGGGGGCATAAATTGGGGCTACACCTTC	TRBV2	TRBJ1-2	.	.
CASSLAGGRAEQYF	TGCGCCAGCAGCTTGGCAGGGGGCCGCGCCGAGCAGTACTTC	TRBV5-1	TRBJ2-7	.	TRBD1
CASSRHGSMGGETQYF	TGTGCCAGTAGCAGACACGGGAGCATGGGTGGCGAGACCCAGTACTTC	TRBV19	TRBJ2-5	.	.
CASSLVGGNDGYTF	TGTGCCAGCAGCTTAGTCGGGGGGAACGATGGCTACACCTTC	TRBV7-9	TRBJ1-2	.	.
CASPGGLANTGELFF	TGTGCCTCCCCGGGGGGTTTGGCGAACACCGGGGAGCTGTTTTTT	TRBV7-9	TRBJ2-2	few	TRBD2
CASSSGTGDYEQYF	TGTGCCAGCTCCTCCGGGACAGGGGACTACGAGCAGTACTTC	TRBV18	TRBJ2-7	few	TRBD1
CASSSFSGTGAEAFF	TGTGCCAGCAGTTCCTTCTCCGGGACAGGGGCTGAAGCTTTCTTT	TRBV27	TRBJ1-1	.	TRBD1
CASRTDRVRNTIYF	TGTGCCAGCAGGACCGACAGGGTGAGAAACACCATATATTTT	TRBV6-6	TRBJ1-3	.	TRBD1
CASSSQGGDTEAFF	TGTGCCAGCAGTTCGCAGGGAGGGGACACTGAAGCTTTCTTT	TRBV28	TRBJ1-1	.	.
CASSVGRLQQFF	TGTGCCAGCAGCGTTGGGCGTCTTCAGCAGTTCTTC	TRBV28	TRBJ2-1	few	.
CASSFWSATGELFF	TGTGCCAGCAGCTTCTGGTCAGCGACCGGGGAGCTGTTTTTT	TRBV5-4	TRBJ2-2	.	.
CASRLSGQLTTNEKLFF	TGTGCCAGCAGACTATCCGGACAGCTAACAACTAATGAAAAACTGTTTTTT	TRBV2	TRBJ1-4	.	.
CASSDGGSGGLLNTQYF	TGTGCCAGCAGTGACGGGGGCAGCGGGGGCCTCTTGAATACGCAGTATTTT	TRBV6-1	TRBJ2-3	.	TRBD2
CASNEYRGTYEQYF	TGTGCCAGCAACGAGTACAGGGGAACCTACGAGCAGTACTTC	TRBV6-1	TRBJ2-7	.	TRBD1
CASSLGAGGPGDTQYF	TGTGCCAGCAGCTTAGGGGCGGGAGGGCCGGGAGATACGCAGTATTTT	TRBV7-2	TRBJ2-3	.	TRBD2
CASSGKTGYWEKLFF	TGTGCCAGCAGTGGGAAGACAGGGTATTGGGAAAAACTGTTTTTT	TRBV2	TRBJ1-4	.	TRBD1
CASSFADSYEQYF	TGTGCCAGCAGTTTTGCGGACTCCTACGAGCAGTACTTC	TRBV28	TRBJ2-7	.	.
CASSTGGAVGETQYF	TGTGCCAGTAGTACCGGGGGGGCCGTAGGAGAGACCCAGTACTTC	TRBV19	TRBJ2-5	.	TRBD2
CASSYFIGETAFF	TGTGCCAGCAGTTACTTCATCGGAGAAACGGCTTTCTTT	TRBV6-6	TRBJ1-1	.	.
CASTSGQGPSEQYF	TGTGCCAGCACTTCGGGACAGGGCCCCTCCGAGCAGTACTTC	TRBV28	TRBJ2-7	.	TRBD1
CASSVRGSEAGELFF	TGTGCCAGCAGTGTGCGGGGTAGTGAGGCCGGGGAGCTGTTTTTT	TRBV2	TRBJ2-2	.	.
CASSSGNLGLAGGIF	TGTGCCAGCAGCTCCGGGAACCTCGGACTAGCGGGGGGAATATTT	TRBV11-2	TRBJ2-3	.	TRBD2
CASSQAPTRYNEQFF	TGCGCCAGCAGCCAAGCTCCCACGAGGTACAATGAGCAGTTCTTC	TRBV4-1	TRBJ2-1	once	.
CASSHPLGGDTEAFF	TGTGCCAGCAGCCACCCCCTGGGAGGGGACACTGAAGCTTTCTTT	TRBV6-5	TRBJ1-1	.	.
CASSEQGYEQYF	TGTGCCAGCAGTGAACAGGGCTACGAGCAGTACTTC	TRBV2	TRBJ2-7	.	.
CASSRLAGAYEQYF	TGTGCCAGCAGTAGACTAGCGGGAGCCTACGAGCAGTACTTC	TRBV28	TRBJ2-7	few	TRBD2
CASSPPALNIQYF	TGTGCCAGCTCACCACCGGCATTAAACATTCAGTACTTC	TRBV18	TRBJ2-4	once	.
CASSLLGLSHLYNEQFF	TGTGCCAGCAGCTTACTTGGGCTTTCCCACCTCTACAATGAGCAGTTCTTC	TRBV13	TRBJ2-1	.	.
CASSRSGVSYNEQFF	TGTGCCAGTAGTAGATCCGGGGTTTCCTACAATGAGCAGTTCTTC	TRBV19	TRBJ2-1	.	.
CASSFGGGAADTQYF	TGTGCCAGCAGCTTTGGAGGGGGGGCAGCAGATACGCAGTATTTT	TRBV7-3	TRBJ2-3	.	.
CASSSLVPSTDTQYF	TGTGCCAGCAGCTCCCTTGTTCCCTCCACAGATACGCAGTATTTT	TRBV5-6	TRBJ2-3	.	.
CASSVAAEIGELFF	TGTGCCAGCAGCGTAGCGGCGGAAATCGGGGAGCTGTTTTTT	TRBV9	TRBJ2-2	.	.
CASSGLRGRGTYEQYF	TGTGCCAGCAGTGGATTGCGAGGGAGGGGAACCTACGAGCAGTACTTC	TRBV25-1	TRBJ2-7	.	TRBD2
CASSDRGFEQYF	TGCGCCAGCAGTGACAGGGGATTCGAGCAGTACTTC	TRBV10-1	TRBJ2-7	.	.
CASSRTGHNEQFF	TGTGCCAGCAGCAGGACAGGGCACAATGAGCAGTTCTTC	TRBV11-1	TRBJ2-1	once	TRBD1
CASSLGSRGWQGYTF	TGTGCCAGCAGCTTGGGGTCCCGAGGGTGGCAGGGCTACACCTTC	TRBV5-6	TRBJ1-2	.	.